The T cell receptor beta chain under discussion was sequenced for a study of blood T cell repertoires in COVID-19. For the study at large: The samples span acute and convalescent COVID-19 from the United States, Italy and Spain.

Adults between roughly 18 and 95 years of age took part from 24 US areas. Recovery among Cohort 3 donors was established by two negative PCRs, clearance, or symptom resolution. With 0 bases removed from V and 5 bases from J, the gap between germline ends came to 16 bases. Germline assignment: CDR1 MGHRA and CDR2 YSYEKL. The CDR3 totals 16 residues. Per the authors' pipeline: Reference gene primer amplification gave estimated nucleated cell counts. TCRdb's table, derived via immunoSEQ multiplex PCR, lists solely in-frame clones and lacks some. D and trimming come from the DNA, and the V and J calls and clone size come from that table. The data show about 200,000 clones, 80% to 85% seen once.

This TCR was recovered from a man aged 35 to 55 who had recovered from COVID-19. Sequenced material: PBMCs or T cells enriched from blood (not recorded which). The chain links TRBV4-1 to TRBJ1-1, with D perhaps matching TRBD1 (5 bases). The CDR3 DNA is TGCGCCAGCAGCCAAGATTTGTCCGCGGGGCGAACTGAAGCTTTCTTT. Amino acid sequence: CASSQDLSAGRTEAFF.